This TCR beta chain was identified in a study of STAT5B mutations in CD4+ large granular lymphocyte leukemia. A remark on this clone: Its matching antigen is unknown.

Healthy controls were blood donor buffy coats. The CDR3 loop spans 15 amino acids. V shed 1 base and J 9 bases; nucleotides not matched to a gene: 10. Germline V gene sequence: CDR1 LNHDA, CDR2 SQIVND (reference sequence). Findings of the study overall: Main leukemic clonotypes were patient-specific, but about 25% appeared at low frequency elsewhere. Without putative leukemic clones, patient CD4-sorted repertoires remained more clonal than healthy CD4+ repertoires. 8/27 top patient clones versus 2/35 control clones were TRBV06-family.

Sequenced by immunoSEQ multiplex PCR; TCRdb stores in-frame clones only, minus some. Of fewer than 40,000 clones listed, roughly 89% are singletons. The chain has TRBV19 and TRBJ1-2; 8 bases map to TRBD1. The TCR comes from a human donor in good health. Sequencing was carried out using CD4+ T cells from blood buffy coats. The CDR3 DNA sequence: TGTGCCAGTAGTATAGCGAGGGACAGGCTCCTTTGCTACACCTTC. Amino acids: CASSIARDRLLCYTF.